The entry that follows covers one T cell receptor beta chain sequence. The data belong to a study of OX40 agonist ivuxolimab in advanced cancers. Study in general: The treatment was a fully human IgG2 OX40 agonist, ivuxolimab.

The CDR3 runs to 13 residues. Trimming removed 1 base from V and 5 bases from J, with 9 bases in between. Germline loops: CDR1 LGHNA, CDR2 YSLEER. The assay was immunoSEQ multiplex PCR, and TCRdb's table has in-frame clones only and misses some. The data contain 75,000 to 90,000 clones, about 85% of them singletons. This chain connects TRBV4-3 to TRBJ2-7; a possible D gene is TRBD2 (5 bases). This receptor was obtained from an adult with an advanced solid tumor such as melanoma, head and neck, liver or kidney cancer. This specimen consisted of CD4+ or CD8+ T cells sorted from blood, obtained in a trial of the OX40 agonist ivuxolimab. In DNA form, the CDR3 reads TGCGCCAGCAGCCAAGCAACCGGGGACGAGCAGTACTTC. Encoded protein: CASSQATGDEQYF.